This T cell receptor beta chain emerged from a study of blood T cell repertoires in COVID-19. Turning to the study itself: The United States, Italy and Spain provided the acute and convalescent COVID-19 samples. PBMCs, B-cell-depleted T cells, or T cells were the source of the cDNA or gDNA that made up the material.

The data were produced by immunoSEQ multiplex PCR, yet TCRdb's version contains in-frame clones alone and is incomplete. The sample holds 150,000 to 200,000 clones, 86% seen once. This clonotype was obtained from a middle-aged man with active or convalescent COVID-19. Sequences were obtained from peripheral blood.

DNA for the CDR3: TGTGCCAGCAGAAGGGGGGGGCCGGGCACTGAAGCTTTCTTT. Translated: CASRRGGPGTEAFF. The chain employs TRBV27 and TRBJ1-1, with D possibly TRBD1 on 6 matching bases. The germline V gene has CDR1 MNHEY and CDR2 SMNVEV (reference sequence). V dropped 6 bases and J dropped 4 bases, with 15 bases sitting between them. This CDR3 is built from 14 residues.